This paragraph covers one T cell receptor (beta chain) sequence. Its target is not known. This specimen belongs to a study of T cells expressing NK-cell markers. Study-wide background: TCR beta repertoires came from sorted CD3+CD56+NKG2C+, CD3+CD56+NKG2C- and CD3+CD56-NKG2C+ T cells. Notes on the study in general: These clonotypes, the leaders elsewhere, also led the CD3+CD56-NKG2C+ fraction in a few donors.

TCR beta cDNA was made by 5'RACE template switching with UMIs. TCRdb reprocessed the 5' RACE reads, with one entry per CDR3 protein and no DNA. The record lists about 160,000 distinct CDR3 sequences, of which the ten most abundant hold around 18%. The sequence came from a woman aged 18 to 75 in good health. The sample consisted of blood T cells: a sorted CD56 or NKG2C T cell subset, CD4+ or CD8+ T cells, or bulk PBMC T cells (not recorded which).

This CDR3 reads CSARGKGANYGYTF. This chain links TRBV20-1 with TRBJ1-2; TCRdb calls TRBD1, which cannot be checked without DNA. Germline CDR1 reads DFQATT; CDR2 reads SNEGSKA (reference sequence). This CDR3 spans 14 amino acids.